This TCR beta chain was observed in a study of T cell changes during pregnancy in multiple sclerosis. Method: immunoSEQ multiplex PCR; TCRdb's copy keeps in-frame clones and lacks some. The repertoire has approximately 84,000 clones, 94% of them found once; the top ten carry around 2.5%. Germline CDR1 reads PRHDT; CDR2 reads FYEKMQ (reference sequence). V was clipped by 1 base and J by 8 bases, with 8 bases between them. This CDR3 has 12 amino acids. Sequencing used peripheral blood, obtained in the third trimester of pregnancy. This chain uses TRBV13 with TRBJ1-2; the D is unclear. The clonotype originates from a female donor with multiple sclerosis, enrolled in a pregnancy study. The chain's CDR3 is CASSLDGGGYTF. CDR3 coding DNA: TGTGCCAGCAGCTTAGATGGTGGCGGCTACACCTTC.